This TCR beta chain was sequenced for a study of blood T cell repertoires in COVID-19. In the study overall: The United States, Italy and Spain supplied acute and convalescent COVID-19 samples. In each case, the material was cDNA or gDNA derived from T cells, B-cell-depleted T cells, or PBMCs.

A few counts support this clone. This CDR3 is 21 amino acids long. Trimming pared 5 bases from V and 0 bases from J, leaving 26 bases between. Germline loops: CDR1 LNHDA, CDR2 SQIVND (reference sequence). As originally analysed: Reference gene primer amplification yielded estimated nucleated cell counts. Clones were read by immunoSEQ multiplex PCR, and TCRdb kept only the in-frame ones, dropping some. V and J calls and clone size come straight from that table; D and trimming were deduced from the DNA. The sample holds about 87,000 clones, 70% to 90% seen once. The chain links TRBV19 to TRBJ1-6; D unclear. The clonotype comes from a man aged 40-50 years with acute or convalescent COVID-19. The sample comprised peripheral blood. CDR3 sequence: CASSPRQSGLPLSSYNSPLHF. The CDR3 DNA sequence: TGTGCCAGTAGTCCGCGACAATCAGGCTTACCCTTGAGCTCCTATAATTCACCCCTCCACTTT.